A selection of T cell receptor beta chains follows, all from one sample in a study of CD8+CD57+ T cells in acquired aplastic anemia. TCRdb used MiXCR to reprocess the reads, holding one entry per CDR3 protein. The top ten hold approximately 2.8% of the sample, which has roughly 150,000 distinct CDR3 sequences, about 45% seen once. The material sequenced was sorted CD4+, CD8+, or CD8+CD57+ T cells (not recorded which) from PBMCs. The receptors come from a human donor with aplastic anemia. CDR3s include the opening cysteine and the closing phenylalanine or tryptophan. D genes are given only for firm matches. Clone size is shown for a subset of rows, as once, few, many or a class of expanded clone.

NA	TRBJ2-5	TRBD2	TRBV30	TGTGCCCTAGTCAGGCTAGCGGCCCAAGAGACCCAGTACTTC	CALVRLAAQETQYF
many	TRBJ2-7	TRBD1	TRBV12-3/TRBV12-4	TGTGCCAGCAGTTCCCGACAGGGTACTTACGAGCAGTACTTC	CASSSRQGTYEQYF
many	TRBJ2-3	NA	TRBV10-3	TGTGCCATCAGTGATCTCTATACGCAGTATTTT	CAISDLYTQYF
NA	TRBJ2-7	NA	TRBV10-2	TGCGCCAGCGTCACACAGGGTCTCTATTCCCAGCAGTACTTC	CASVTQGLYSQQYF
NA	TRBJ1-6	NA	TRBV12-3/TRBV12-4	TGTGCCAGCAACCTATCCGGAGGGGATGCGCCCCTCCACTTT	CASNLSGGDAPLHF
NA	TRBJ1-1	TRBD1	TRBV10-3	TGTGCCATCACTTTCGGACAGGGAGGTACTGAAGCTTTCTTT	CAITFGQGGTEAFF
once	TRBJ2-7	TRBD1	TRBV7-6	TGTGCCAGCAGCGTAGGGACAGGGGGCGCCTCCTACGAGCAGTACTTC	CASSVGTGGASYEQYF
NA	TRBJ2-3	NA	TRBV29-1	TGCAGCGTACAGTTGGGGTTGATAGATACGCAGTATTTT	CSVQLGLIDTQYF
NA	TRBJ1-5	TRBD1	TRBV25-1	TGTGCCAGCAGTGGGGACTGGGGGACAGCCGCCCCCCAGCATTTT	CASSGDWGTAAPQHF
NA	TRBJ1-2	TRBD1	TRBV7-9	TGTGCCTGGAGAAAATCAGGGGGCGCGGATGGCTACACCTTC	CAWRKSGGADGYTF
many	TRBJ2-4	NA	TRBV2	TGTGCCAGCAGTGGATCTATGGGGGGCAACATTCAGTACTTC	CASSGSMGGNIQYF
many	TRBJ2-5	NA	TRBV6-1	TGTGCCAGCAGTCGGGAGACTGGAGAGACCCAGTACTTC	CASSRETGETQYF
NA	TRBJ2-1	TRBD2	TRBV29-1	TGCAGCGTTGACCCGGCGGGAGGTCCGGGCTACAATGAGCAGTTCTTC	CSVDPAGGPGYNEQFF
NA	TRBJ1-2	NA	TRBV19	TGTGCCAGTAGTATTGGTCGGGGGAATGGCTACACCTTC	CASSIGRGNGYTF
many	TRBJ2-5	TRBD2	TRBV5-6	TGTGCCAGCAGCTTGGCCGGGAGGGGAGGCGAGACCCAGTACTTC	CASSLAGRGGETQYF
NA	TRBJ2-7	TRBD1	TRBV5-6	TGTGCCAGCAGCTTTGGGACAGGGTTATACGAGCAGTACTTC	CASSFGTGLYEQYF
NA	TRBJ1-2	NA	TRBV7-6	TGTGCCAGCAGCTTACCAGGCTATGGCTACACCTTC	CASSLPGYGYTF
NA	TRBJ1-4	NA	TRBV20-1	TGCAGTGCTAGGAGACAAAAACTGTTTTTT	CSARRQKLFF
many	TRBJ1-6	NA	TRBV11-1	TGTGCCAGCAGCTCCCCAAGGGTAGAAAACTCCTATAATTCACCCCTCCACTTT	CASSSPRVENSYNSPLHF
NA	TRBJ2-1	NA	TRBV5-6	TGTGCCAGCAGCCCAGACTCGGAGGATGAGCAGTTCTTC	CASSPDSEDEQFF
few	TRBJ1-3	NA	TRBV10-1	TGCGCCAGCAGGGAAGGGAGCTCTGGAAACACCATATATTTT	CASREGSSGNTIYF
NA	TRBJ2-7	TRBD2	TRBV25-1	TGTGCCAGCAGTGACTCGGGGCTAGCGGGAGCTGTCGAGCAGTACTTC	CASSDSGLAGAVEQYF
NA	TRBJ2-1	TRBD1	TRBV11-1	TGTGCCAGCAGCAAGGGGGCAGCGAGTTGGGATGAGCAGTTCTTC	CASSKGAASWDEQFF
NA	TRBJ2-7	TRBD1	TRBV2	TGTGCCAGCAGTGGATTTGGGACAGGGAATTACGAGCAGTACTTC	CASSGFGTGNYEQYF
many	TRBJ1-2	TRBD1	TRBV7-3	TGTGCCAGCAGCGCGAGACCGGGACAGGGCAACTATGGCTACACCTTC	CASSARPGQGNYGYTF
many	TRBJ2-7	TRBD2	TRBV5-1	TGCGCCAGCAGCAAGGGACTAGCGGGCACTTTCTACGAGCAGTACTTC	CASSKGLAGTFYEQYF
NA	TRBJ2-1	NA	TRBV4-2	TGTGCCAGCAGCGCTAGGGCAGGAGGGAACAATGAGCAGTTCTTC	CASSARAGGNNEQFF
few	TRBJ1-2	NA	TRBV28	TGTGCCAGCAGTTTAACGACCTTCCTTACTAACTATGGCTACACCTTC	CASSLTTFLTNYGYTF
NA	TRBJ1-4	TRBD1	TRBV18	TGTGCCAGCTCACCCACCTCGACGACAGGGTTGGATGAAAAACTGTTTTTT	CASSPTSTTGLDEKLFF
NA	TRBJ1-2	TRBD1	TRBV2	TGTGCCAGCAGGCCAGGGGGTAGTGGCTACACCTTC	CASRPGGSGYTF
NA	TRBJ1-1	NA	TRBV10-3	TGTGCCATCAGGGGGGCCTCGGTCATGGGAGCTTTCTTT	CAIRGASVMGAFF
few	TRBJ1-1	NA	TRBV10-2	TGCGCCAGCAGTGAGAGGGGAGGAACTGAAGCTTTCTTT	CASSERGGTEAFF
once	TRBJ1-1	TRBD1	TRBV2	TGTGCCAGCGGATGGACAGGGGGCCGGAACACTGAAGCTTTCTTT	CASGWTGGRNTEAFF
many	TRBJ2-3	NA	TRBV12-5	TGTGCTAGTGGTTCTCGACCCTTGGAAGATACGCAGTATTTT	CASGSRPLEDTQYF
NA	TRBJ2-5	TRBD1	TRBV7-3	TGTGCCAGCAGCTTAGGGACAGGCCGTCAAGAGACCCAGTACTTC	CASSLGTGRQETQYF
NA	TRBJ1-3	NA	TRBV30	TGTGCCTGGACTCTAGGCCTTGCCTCTGGAAACACCATATATTTT	CAWTLGLASGNTIYF
NA	TRBJ2-7	TRBD2	TRBV20-1	TGCAGTGCTAGTAGGGCTAGCGGGATAGTCGGCGAGCAGTACTTC	CSASRASGIVGEQYF
NA	TRBJ1-2	TRBD1	TRBV10-3	TGTGCCATCGGTGAGCCTAAACTGGGACAGATCCACTATGGCTACACCTTC	CAIGEPKLGQIHYGYTF
few	TRBJ1-1	NA	TRBV28	TGTGCCAGCACTTTTAGCGGGGGGGGTTGGGACACTGAAGCTTTCTTT	CASTFSGGGWDTEAFF
many	TRBJ1-6	NA	TRBV28	TGTGCCACCATAGACAGCCTTAATTCACCCCTCCACTTT	CATIDSLNSPLHF